These 18 T cell receptor beta chains originate from one sample sequenced in a study of T cells after yellow fever vaccination. TCRdb fed the 5' RACE reads into MiXCR, producing one record per CDR3 protein. The sample records 450,000 to 650,000 distinct CDR3 sequences, 21% being singletons. Sequenced material: PBMCs, taken roughly 23 days after the first yellow fever vaccination. All receptors come from a man between 18 and 35 years old who received the YFV17D yellow fever vaccine.

This clonotype turned up a few times. The CDR3 nucleotides read TGTGCCAGCAGCTTACGAATCGGGGGCTACACTGAAGCTTTCTTT. This translates into CASSLRIGGYTEAFF. The chain combines TRBV7-2 with TRBJ1-1, with D perhaps matching TRBD1 (6 bases). Germline-derived CDR1 and CDR2 are SGHTA and FQGNSA. The CDR3 runs to 15 residues. V was shortened by 2 bases and J by 3 bases, with 13 bases between the two germline ends.

This clonotype was seen only a few times. The chain uses TRBV10-1 and TRBJ1-1, with TRBD1 matching over 9 bases. This CDR3 is built from 13 residues. CDR1 WNHNN and CDR2 SYGVQD come from the germline V gene (reference sequence). The V and J ends lost 6 bases and 5 bases, in that order; junction bases with no gene match: 4. The CDR3 sequence: CASSGQGLTEAFF. In nucleotides, the CDR3 is TGCGCCAGCAGCGGACAGGGGTTGACTGAAGCTTTCTTT.

This clonotype came up a few times. J is TRBJ2-1 and V is TRBV6-2 or TRBV6-3, with TRBD2 identical over 8 bases. The CDR3 totals 15 residues. The V and J ends lost 2 bases and 7 bases, in that order; junction bases with no gene match: 7. CDR1 MNHEY and CDR2 SVGEGT come from the germline V gene. DNA of the CDR3: TGTGCCAGCAGTTACCTCCCGGGGGGGACGAATGAGCAGTTCTTC. Translated: CASSYLPGGTNEQFF.

This clonotype was recorded at least ten times. This chain joins TRBV5-1 and TRBJ2-1; D gene unclear. The CDR3 runs to 13 residues. The germline CDR1 and CDR2 sequences are SGHRS and YFSETQ. V lost 1 base to trimming and J lost 6 bases, with 8 bases between them. CDR3 residues: CASSLIDLNEQFF. The DNA for the CDR3 is TGCGCCAGCAGCTTGATTGACCTCAATGAGCAGTTCTTC. The complete variable domain, with remaining parts taken from reference TRBV5-1 and TRBJ2-1, reads KAGVTQTPRYLIKTRGQQVTLSCSPISGHRSVSWYQQTPGQGLQFLFEYFSETQRNKGNFPGRFSGRQFSNSRSEMNVSTLELGDSALYLCASSLIDLNEQFFGPGTRLTVL.

The chain combines TRBV30 with TRBJ1-1, with TRBD1 matching 9 bases. The CDR3 is made up of 15 amino acids. Germline CDR1 reads GTSNPN; CDR2 reads SVGIG (reference sequence). V was pared by 0 bases and J by 5 bases, with 7 bases of the junction left unmatched. This CDR3 reads CAWSVYDRGRTEAFF. In nucleotides, the CDR3 is TGTGCCTGGAGTGTATACGACAGGGGGAGAACTGAAGCTTTCTTT.

The chain recombines TRBV12-5 with TRBJ1-5; tentatively, D is TRBD1 (6 bases). Germline V CDR1 and CDR2: LGHNT, FRNRAP. The length of the CDR3 is 16 residues. The V end lost 4 bases, the J end lost 5 bases, and 18 bases lay between the germline ends. The CDR3 spells CASGSQGRSVDQPQHF. DNA for the CDR3: TGTGCTAGTGGTTCACAGGGAAGGAGTGTGGATCAGCCCCAGCATTTT. Together with reference TRBV12-5 and TRBJ1-5, the CDR3 gives the full variable domain: DARVTQTPRHKVTEMGQEVTMRCQPILGHNTVFWYRQTMMQGLELLAYFRNRAPLDDSGMPKDRFSAEMPDATLATLKIQPSEPRDSAVYFCASGSQGRSVDQPQHFGDGTRLSIL.

This clonotype was detected only a few times. This chain joins TRBV5-1 and TRBJ1-1; TRBD1 agrees at 8 bases. V shed 3 bases and J 0 bases; nucleotides not matched to a gene: 7. The CDR3 contains 16 residues. From germline, CDR1 is SGHRS and CDR2 YFSETQ. The chain's CDR3 is CASSSGQGPMNTEAFF. The DNA for the CDR3 is TGCGCCAGCAGCTCAGGACAGGGTCCCATGAACACTGAAGCTTTCTTT.

This clonotype showed up just a few times. The rearrangement joins TRBV20-1 to TRBJ2-7; TRBD1 matches at 11 bases. CDR3 length: 13 amino acids. Germline loops: CDR1 DFQATT, CDR2 SNEGSKA (reference sequence). With V trimmed by 4 bases and J by 6 bases, 5 bases remained unmatched. CDR3 in amino acids: CSANGQGAGEQYF. CDR3 sequence (DNA): TGCAGTGCTAATGGACAGGGGGCTGGCGAGCAGTACTTC.

V is TRBV2 and J is TRBJ2-7, with no clear D. The V and J ends lost 4 bases and 4 bases respectively, with 11 bases between them. Germline V gives CDR1 SNHLY, CDR2 FYNNEI. This CDR3 contains 13 residues. The CDR3 reads CASSVFGPYEQYF. CDR3 in DNA: TGTGCCAGCAGTGTATTCGGACCTTACGAGCAGTACTTC.

The J gene is TRBJ2-3, the V gene TRBV7-4, with 9 nucleotides matching TRBD2. There are 14 residues in the CDR3. Trimming removed 6 bases from V and 6 bases from J; junction bases left unmatched: 7. Germline loops: CDR1 SGHVT, CDR2 SQSDAQ. The CDR3 DNA sequence: TGTGCCAGCAGGCGGGGGGGTGAGGTGGATACGCAGTATTTT. It codes for CASRRGGEVDTQYF.

In its sample, this clonotype was seen many times. This rearrangement joins TRBV29-1 to TRBJ2-5; D ambiguous. CDR1 is SQVTM, CDR2 ANQGSEA, per germline. The V and J ends lost 7 bases and 5 bases respectively, with 20 bases between them. The CDR3 spans 14 residues. The CDR3 DNA reads as TGCAGCGCTAACATCATCGCGGAGAGGGAGACCCAGTACTTC. Amino acids: CSANIIAERETQYF.

The chain is built from TRBV7-9 and TRBJ2-2, with D tentatively TRBD2 (5 bases). V shed 7 bases and J shed 2 bases, with 11 bases lying between them. Germline lookup yields CDR1 SEHNR and CDR2 FQNEAQ (reference sequence). The CDR3 spans 14 residues. CDR3 DNA sequence: TGTGCCAGCATCCGGGAACTAAACACCGGGGAGCTGTTTTTT. Residues: CASIRELNTGELFF.

The chain carries TRBV5-1 and TRBJ2-7, with a tentative D call TRBD1 (5 bases). CDR3 length equals 17 residues. The ends were cut back, 0 bases at V and 1 base at J, with 17 bases in the middle. The germline V gene has CDR1 SGHRS and CDR2 YFSETQ. The CDR3 DNA reads as TGCGCCAGCAGCTTGGGCCCCAGGGATTCAAGGTCCTACGAGCAGTACGTC. Translation: CASSLGPRDSRSYEQYV.

This clonotype showed up just a few times. The rearrangement joins TRBV7-2 to TRBJ2-2; D is unclear. The CDR3 has 15 residues. The ends were cut back, 3 bases at V and 2 bases at J, with 10 bases in the middle. Germline lookup yields CDR1 SGHTA and CDR2 FQGNSA. The CDR3 DNA reads TGTGCCAGCAGCTTCTACCAAGGAAACACCGGGGAGCTGTTTTTT. This encodes CASSFYQGNTGELFF.

V and J are TRBV18 and TRBJ1-5, with D possibly being TRBD1 (5 bases). CDR1 is KGHSH, CDR2 LQKENI, per germline. CDR3 size: 17 residues. The germline V and J ends were trimmed by 6 bases and 4 bases, with 22 bases remaining between them. DNA for the CDR3: TGTGCCAGCTCCCCCCTGGCCAGGGTGGGGGATAATCAGCCCCAGCATTTT. This gives the protein CASSPLARVGDNQPQHF.

The chain employs TRBV5-1 and TRBJ2-7, with 12 bases lining up with TRBD1. The germline gives CDR1 SGHRS, CDR2 YFSETQ. The CDR3 contains 17 residues. The junction had 11 bases not matched to a gene; V was cut back by 7 bases and J by 0 bases. CDR3 sequence (DNA): TGCGCCAGCGGTCCGGGACAGGGGGCTAGGAGCTCCTACGAGCAGTACTTC. Its protein product is CASGPGQGARSSYEQYF.

The table lists this clonotype with a few counts. The V call is TRBV6-5, the J call TRBJ2-7; a possible D gene is TRBD1 (5 bases). CDR1 is MNHEY, CDR2 SVGAGI, per germline. Trimming removed 2 bases from V and 0 bases from J, with 11 bases in between. This CDR3 region has 15 residues. Written as DNA, the CDR3 is TGTGCCAGCAGTTACCCCGGCGACAGCTCCTACGAGCAGTACTTC. This gives the protein CASSYPGDSSYEQYF.

This clonotype was detected many times. This chain connects TRBV7-9 to TRBJ2-1; D call uncertain. Trimming stripped 7 bases from V and 5 bases from J, with 15 bases between. Germline V gene data show CDR1 as SEHNR and CDR2 as FQNEAQ (reference sequence). The CDR3 loop spans 14 amino acids. CDR3 in amino acids: CASIRSGGNNEQFF. Here the CDR3 DNA reads TGTGCCAGCATTCGAAGTGGCGGAAACAATGAGCAGTTCTTC.